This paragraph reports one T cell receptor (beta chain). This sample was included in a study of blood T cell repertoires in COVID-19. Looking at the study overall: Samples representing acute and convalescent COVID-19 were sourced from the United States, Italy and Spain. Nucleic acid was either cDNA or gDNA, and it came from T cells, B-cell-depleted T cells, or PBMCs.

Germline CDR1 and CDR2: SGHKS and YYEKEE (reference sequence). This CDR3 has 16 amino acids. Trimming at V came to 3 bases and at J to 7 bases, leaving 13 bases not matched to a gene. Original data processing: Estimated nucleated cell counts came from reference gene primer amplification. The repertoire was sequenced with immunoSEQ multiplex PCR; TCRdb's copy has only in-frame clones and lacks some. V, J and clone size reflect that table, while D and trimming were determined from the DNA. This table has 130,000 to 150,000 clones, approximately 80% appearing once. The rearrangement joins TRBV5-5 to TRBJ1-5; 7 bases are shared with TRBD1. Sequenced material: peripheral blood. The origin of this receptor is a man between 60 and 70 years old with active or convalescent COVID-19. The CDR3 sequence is CASSSWGPQGNQPQHF. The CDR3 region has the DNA TGTGCCAGCAGCTCCTGGGGTCCACAGGGGAACCAGCCCCAGCATTTT. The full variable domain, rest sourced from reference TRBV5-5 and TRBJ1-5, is DAGVTQSPTHLIKTRGQQVTLRCSPISGHKSVSWYQQVLGQGPQFIFQYYEKEERGRGNFPDRFSARQFPNYSSELNVNALLLGDSALYLCASSSWGPQGNQPQHFGDGTRLSIL.